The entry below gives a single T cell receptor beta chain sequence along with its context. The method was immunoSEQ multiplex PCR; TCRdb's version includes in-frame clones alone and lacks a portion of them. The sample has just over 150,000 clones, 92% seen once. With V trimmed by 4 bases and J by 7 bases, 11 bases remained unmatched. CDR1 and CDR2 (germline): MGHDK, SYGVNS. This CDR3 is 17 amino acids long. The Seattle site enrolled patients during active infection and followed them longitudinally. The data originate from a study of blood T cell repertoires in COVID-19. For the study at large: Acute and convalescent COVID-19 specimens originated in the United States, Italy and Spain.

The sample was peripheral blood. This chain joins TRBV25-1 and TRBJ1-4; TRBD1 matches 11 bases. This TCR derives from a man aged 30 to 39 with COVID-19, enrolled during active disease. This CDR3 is CASSGRSSGTGGEKLFF. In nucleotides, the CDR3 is TGTGCCAGCAGTGGACGTAGCTCCGGGACAGGGGGTGAAAAACTGTTTTTT. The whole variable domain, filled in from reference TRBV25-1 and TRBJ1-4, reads EADIYQTPRYLVIGTGKKITLECSQTMGHDKMYWYQQDPGMELHLIHYSYGVNSTEKGDLSSESTVSRIRTEHFPLTLESARPSHTSQYLCASSGRSSGTGGEKLFFGSGTQLSVL.